The table lists the clone carrying this T cell receptor beta chain with a few counts. Antigen specificity is unknown. Unique-molecular-identifier-tagged TCR beta cDNA libraries were used. TCRdb called the PCR reads again in MiXCR, with one record for every CDR3 protein. The sample contains more than 500,000 distinct CDR3 sequences, approximately 34% of which appear only once. These data are taken from a study of post-analysis software for immune sequencing data. General observations from the study: Elevated frequency relative to controls characterized several TRBV segments in patients, TRBV5-6, TRBV5-1 and TRBV20-1 among them.

This CDR3 has 16 amino acids. Germline V lookup: CDR1 LGHNA, CDR2 YNFKEQ. V was cut by 1 base and J by 0 bases, with 10 bases left in between. The TCR sequence derives from a girl aged 2-17 years with multiple sclerosis. The rearrangement joins TRBV4-2 to TRBJ2-1; possible D gene TRBD2, 5 bases. The sequencing input was blood. CDR3 protein: CASSQGSTSSYNEQFF. The CDR3 DNA follows: TGTGCCAGCAGCCAAGGCTCCACTAGCTCCTACAATGAGCAGTTCTTC.